The following is a T cell receptor (beta chain) sequence with its context. The data were obtained in a study of early stage breast cancer tumors. The method was immunoSEQ multiplex PCR; TCRdb's version includes in-frame clones alone and lacks a portion of them. This table has 25,000 to 35,000 clones, roughly 81% appearing once. The CDR3 is 15 amino acids. Trimming pared 2 bases from V and 5 bases from J, leaving 15 bases between. Germline loops: CDR1 KGHSH, CDR2 LQKENI. The V call is TRBV18, the J call TRBJ2-5; D is undetermined. The clonotype comes from a person aged 50-59 years with breast cancer. The source material was blood. CDR3: CASSPRVLFGETQYF. The CDR3, as DNA: TGTGCCAGCTCACCAAGGGTACTCTTCGGGGAGACCCAGTACTTC.